The 12 T cell receptor beta chains given below trace back to one sample, sequenced in a study of shared clonotypes between healthy human individuals. Libraries were prepared by immunoSEQ multiplex PCR; TCRdb keeps only in-frame clonotypes and omits some of them. The sample carries about 2.4 million clones, over 85% recorded once. Input material: naive CD4+ T cells from PBMCs. Sample subset: CD45RA+ positively selected. Receptors were obtained from a man younger than 30 in good health. Some clones in this sample may be carry-over from other donors' samples.

CDR3 nucleotide sequence: TGCAGTGCTAGCGACAAGTTACGGTACTTC. This encodes CSASDKLRYF. The chain uses TRBV20-1 and TRBJ2-7; D is undetermined. The ends were cut back, 3 bases at V and 12 bases at J, with 12 bases in the middle. Germline assignment: CDR1 DFQATT and CDR2 SNEGSKA (reference sequence). The CDR3 is 10 residues long.

The chain joins TRBV18 to TRBJ2-3; 7 bases line up with TRBD2. The CDR3 length is 15 residues. Trimming at V came to 2 bases and at J to 6 bases, leaving 8 bases not matched to a gene. The germline gives CDR1 KGHSH, CDR2 LQKENI. This CDR3 is CASSPGEGMRDTQYF. Written as DNA, the CDR3 is TGTGCCAGCTCACCAGGGGAGGGGATGCGCGATACGCAGTATTTT.

V is TRBV2 and J is TRBJ2-1, with D unclear. Looked up from germline, CDR1 is SNHLY and CDR2 is FYNNEI. The CDR3 runs 15 residues. The V and J ends lost 2 bases and 0 bases respectively, with 8 bases between them. For the CDR3, the DNA is TGTGCCAGCAGTGAAATTTTGCCCTCCTACAATGAGCAGTTCTTC. This codes for CASSEILPSYNEQFF.

The V gene is TRBV28, the J gene TRBJ2-5, with D perhaps TRBD2 (6 bases). Per germline, CDR1 MDHEN and CDR2 SYDVKM. The V end was cut by 6 bases, the J end by 4 bases, with 18 bases between. The CDR3 extends over 15 amino acids. This chain's CDR3 is CASSLRGGRGETQYF. In DNA form, the CDR3 reads TGTGCCAGCAGCCTAAGGGGTGGGCGGGGAGAGACCCAGTACTTC.

The V gene is TRBV28, the J gene TRBJ2-7; TRBD2 matches at 12 bases. Germline values: CDR1 MDHEN, CDR2 SYDVKM. The CDR3 covers 15 residues. V shed 4 bases and J 11 bases; nucleotides not matched to a gene: 12. The DNA of the CDR3 is TGTGCCAGCAGTTCCCTCGGACTAGCGGGACCAGGGGAGTACTTC. Translated: CASSSLGLAGPGEYF. The variable domain in full, completed from reference TRBV28 and TRBJ2-7, reads DVKVTQSSRYLVKRTGEKVFLECVQDMDHENMFWYRQDPGLGLRLIYFSYDVKMKEKGDIPEGYSVSREKKERFSLILESASTNQTSMYLCASSSLGLAGPGEYFGPGTRLTVT.

This chain links TRBV25-1 with TRBJ1-1; D possibly corresponds to TRBD1 (6 bases). The V and J ends lost 3 bases and 10 bases respectively, with 12 bases between them. Germline V gives CDR1 MGHDK, CDR2 SYGVNS. The CDR3 is 12 amino acids. CDR3 protein: CASSDEGGGAFF. CDR3 sequence (DNA): TGTGCCAGCAGTGACGAAGGGGGGGGAGCTTTCTTT.

This clone was seen once. The chain combines TRBV18 with TRBJ1-2; D call uncertain. The CDR3 runs to 14 residues. Trimming cost V 3 bases and J 2 bases, with 10 bases left between them. Germline CDR1 KGHSH, CDR2 LQKENI. In DNA form, the CDR3 reads TGTGCCAGCTCACCCGAGGGTATGAACTATGGCTACACCTTC. Amino acid sequence: CASSPEGMNYGYTF.

This chain links TRBV11-2 with TRBJ2-5; D could derive from TRBD1 or TRBD2 (5 bases each). Trimming took off 3 bases at V and 1 base at J, with 9 bases between the two ends. Germline lookup yields CDR1 SGHAT and CDR2 FQNNGV. This CDR3 is built from 14 residues. This CDR3 is CASSFRGAQETQYF. The CDR3 nucleotides read TGTGCCAGCAGCTTCAGAGGGGCCCAAGAGACCCAGTACTTC.

The chain links TRBV19 to TRBJ1-2; D is undetermined. This CDR3 is 14 amino acids long. Trimming pared 3 bases from V and 8 bases from J, leaving 16 bases between. Per the germline V gene, CDR1 is LNHDA and CDR2 is SQIVND (reference sequence). The CDR3 loop reads CASSIRGVGYGYTF. The CDR3 bases are TGTGCCAGTAGTATCCGGGGTGTGGGGTACGGCTACACCTTC.

V gene TRBV9 combines with J gene TRBJ2-3, with a possible D match to TRBD2 (6 bases). Germline-derived CDR1 and CDR2 are SGDLS and YYNGEE. V was trimmed by 0 bases and J by 4 bases, leaving 18 bases between them. There are 17 residues in the CDR3. CDR3 residues: CASSVGSFGSPADTQYF. Here the CDR3 DNA reads TGTGCCAGCAGCGTAGGGTCATTCGGGAGCCCTGCAGATACGCAGTATTTT.

V is TRBV6-5 and J is TRBJ1-1; D uncertain. Germline V gene data show CDR1 as MNHEY and CDR2 as SVGAGI. The germline V and J ends were trimmed by 2 bases and 3 bases, with 10 bases remaining between them. The CDR3 is 14 residues long. The CDR3 loop is CASSYGVRDTEAFF. The CDR3 DNA follows: TGTGCCAGCAGTTACGGGGTAAGGGACACTGAAGCTTTCTTT.

The chain couples TRBV4-1 to TRBJ1-1; D gene unclear. The V end lost 7 bases, the J end lost 4 bases, and 16 bases lay between the germline ends. In germline, CDR1 is MGHRA, CDR2 YSYEKL. The CDR3 has 14 residues. The CDR3: CASTHNGPPTEAFF. In DNA, the CDR3 is TGCGCCAGCACCCACAACGGGCCCCCCACTGAAGCTTTCTTT.